These 2 T cell receptor beta chains were all obtained from the same sample, sequenced in a study of blood T cells in healthy people across ages. For the second PCR, which ran for about 7 to 11 cycles, a sample-barcoded 5' primer and a J-beta primer mix were used. TCRdb processed the 5' RACE reads anew with MiXCR; each CDR3 protein has one entry. The sample holds about 640,000 distinct CDR3 sequences, approximately 30% seen once. The sample was blood. These receptors all come from an elderly woman in good health.

This clonotype was seen many times. This chain links TRBV5-6 with TRBJ1-1; 12 bases agree with TRBD1. Germline loops: CDR1 SGHDT, CDR2 YYEEEE. Trimming cost V 3 bases and J 6 bases; bases outside gene matches: 9. This CDR3 spans 16 amino acids. CDR3 sequence reads: CASSWVSGTGGSEAFF. CDR3 in DNA: TGTGCCAGCAGCTGGGTGTCCGGGACAGGGGGCTCTGAAGCTTTCTTT.

This clonotype was seen at least ten times. The V gene is TRBV15, the J gene TRBJ1-5, with D tentatively TRBD1 (5 bases). V lost 5 bases, J lost 3 bases, and 23 bases lay in between. Germline assignment: CDR1 LNHNV and CDR2 YYDKDF (reference sequence). This CDR3 comprises 18 residues. The CDR3 nucleotides are TGTGCCACCAGCGGGGAGGGAGAACAGGTTCACTTCAATCAGCCCCAGCATTTT. Protein sequence: CATSGEGEQVHFNQPQHF.